This T cell receptor (beta chain) appears in the sequencing data of a study of shared clonotypes between healthy human individuals. From germline, CDR1 is MDHEN and CDR2 SYDVKM. CDR3 length equals 15 residues. Deletions cut 6 bases from V and 0 bases from J, with 15 bases between. Deep-level assay runs were performed. Only in-frame clones appear in the TCRdb table, and some are missing; sequencing was by immunoSEQ multiplex PCR. The repertoire holds almost 750,000 clones, with approximately 72% as singletons. What was sequenced was memory CD4+ T cells sorted from blood. Subset of the sample: CD45RA-negative fraction. This chain links TRBV28 with TRBJ2-7; the D gene is possibly TRBD1 (5 bases). This clonotype was obtained from a woman between 25 and 40 years old in good health. The CDR3 DNA is TGTGCCAGCAGAACAATGCAGGGATTCTCCTACGAGCAGTACTTC. Its translation: CASRTMQGFSYEQYF. The whole variable domain, remainder taken from reference TRBV28 and TRBJ2-7, is DVKVTQSSRYLVKRTGEKVFLECVQDMDHENMFWYRQDPGLGLRLIYFSYDVKMKEKGDIPEGYSVSREKKERFSLILESASTNQTSMYLCASRTMQGFSYEQYFGPGTRLTVT.